This passage covers 11 T cell receptor beta chains from one sample sequenced in a study of CD8 T cells in ankylosing spondylitis. TCRdb reprocessed the 5' RACE reads with MiXCR, giving one entry per CDR3 protein. The sample shows nearly 350,000 distinct CDR3 sequences, roughly 15% of them seen only once. Sequenced sample: blood, either unsorted or a sorted T cell fraction (not recorded which). These receptors were taken from a male donor with ankylosing spondylitis or in good health (not recorded which).

The gene calls are TRBV9 and TRBJ2-5; tentative D call: TRBD2 (6 bases). Germline V gene sequence: CDR1 SGDLS, CDR2 YYNGEE. This CDR3 is built from 14 residues. The germline V and J ends were trimmed by 3 bases and 1 base, with 10 bases remaining between them. The CDR3 DNA sequence: TGTGCCAGCAGCGGTTCTAGCGCCCAAGAGACCCAGTACTTC. It translates to CASSGSSAQETQYF.

The J gene is TRBJ2-3, the V gene TRBV6-1; a possible D gene is TRBD1 (9 bases). V was pared by 7 bases and J by 6 bases, with 23 bases between. Germline V CDR1 and CDR2: MNHNS, SASEGT. CDR3 length: 16 residues. The CDR3 here is CASTPRGGTGMDTQYF. CDR3 coding DNA: TGTGCCAGCACCCCCCGGGGGGGGACAGGGATGGATACGCAGTATTTT.

The chain links TRBV10-3 to TRBJ1-2, with D perhaps matching TRBD1 (6 bases). V lost 0 bases and J 5 bases, leaving 7 bases between the germline ends. Germline CDR1 and CDR2: ENHRY and SYGVKD. This CDR3 is built from 13 residues. This chain's CDR3 is CAISESGQYGYTF. The CDR3 DNA sequence: TGTGCCATCAGTGAGTCCGGACAGTATGGCTACACCTTC.

CDR3 protein: CASRNRGSSYEQYF. For the CDR3, the DNA is TGTGCCAGCCGTAACCGGGGAAGCTCCTACGAGCAGTACTTC. The chain recombines TRBV27 with TRBJ2-7, with a tentative D call TRBD2 (5 bases). The CDR3 totals 14 residues. Trimming took 8 bases from V and 0 from J, leaving 14 bases between them. Germline V gene sequence: CDR1 MNHEY, CDR2 SMNVEV (reference sequence).

The CDR3 DNA follows: TGCAGTGCTAGGACTTCCCTAGCGGTTTACAATGAGCAGTTCTTC. Amino acids: CSARTSLAVYNEQFF. The chain uses TRBV20-1 and TRBJ2-1; 7 bases are shared with TRBD2. The CDR3 runs to 15 residues. The germline gives CDR1 DFQATT, CDR2 SNEGSKA (reference sequence). V lost 3 bases to trimming and J lost 4 bases; unmatched junction nucleotides: 9.

This clonotype was counted between two and nine times. This chain links TRBV9 with TRBJ2-7, with a weak D call TRBD1 (9 bases). The CDR3 sequence is 16 residues long. Germline V gene sequence: CDR1 SGDLS, CDR2 YYNGEE. Trimming left V 0 bases short and J 6 bases short, with 19 bases between. Here the CDR3 DNA reads TGTGCCAGCAGCGTAGCTTCGGGGGGGACAGGGAGCGAGCAGTACTTC. Translation: CASSVASGGTGSEQYF.

The sample holds many counts of this clonotype. This chain connects TRBV7-8 to TRBJ2-1; possible D gene TRBD2, 5 bases. This CDR3 contains 15 residues. From germline, CDR1 is SGHVS and CDR2 FQNEAQ. V lost 1 base to trimming and J lost 7 bases, with 14 bases between them. The chain's CDR3 is CASSLGRLPGNEQFF. In nucleotides, the CDR3 is TGTGCCAGCAGCTTAGGAAGACTCCCGGGGAATGAGCAGTTCTTC.

V usage is TRBV7-2 and J usage is TRBJ2-2; the D gene could be TRBD1 or TRBD2 (5 bases each). The V end lost 1 base, the J end lost 6 bases, and 12 bases lay between the germline ends. Germline CDR1 reads SGHTA; CDR2 reads FQGNSA. The CDR3 totals 15 residues. CDR3 DNA: TGTGCCAGCAGCTTAGGTGGGGGTTTAGCCGGGGAGCTGTTTTTT. It is translated as CASSLGGGLAGELFF.

This clonotype appeared a few times. V is TRBV20-1 and J is TRBJ2-5; 12 bases are a match to TRBD2. The V and J ends lost 5 bases and 2 bases, in that order; junction bases with no gene match: 6. The germline V gene has CDR1 DFQATT and CDR2 SNEGSKA (reference sequence). The CDR3 extends over 15 amino acids. Here the CDR3 DNA reads TGCAGTGCTGGGAAGCTAGCGGGGGGGCAAGAGACCCAGTACTTC. Its protein product is CSAGKLAGGQETQYF.

The chain employs TRBV11-3 and TRBJ2-7; the match to TRBD1 covers 9 bases. Germline CDR1 and CDR2: SGHNT and YENEEA. Trimming removed 5 bases from V and 3 bases from J; junction bases left unmatched: 8. There are 15 residues in the CDR3. In DNA form, the CDR3 reads TGTGCCAGCAGCGTAGGGACAGGGTCCCTCTACGAGCAGTACTTC. This codes for CASSVGTGSLYEQYF.

This clonotype came up a few times. This chain links TRBV11-2 with TRBJ1-4, with TRBD1 identical over 8 bases. The V segment lost 7 bases and the J segment 3 bases; nucleotides outside the gene matches: 7. This CDR3 contains 15 residues. Germline assignment: CDR1 SGHAT and CDR2 FQNNGV. CDR3 amino acids: CASKQDRVANEKLFF. The DNA for the CDR3 is TGTGCCAGCAAACAGGACAGGGTGGCTAATGAAAAACTGTTTTTT.